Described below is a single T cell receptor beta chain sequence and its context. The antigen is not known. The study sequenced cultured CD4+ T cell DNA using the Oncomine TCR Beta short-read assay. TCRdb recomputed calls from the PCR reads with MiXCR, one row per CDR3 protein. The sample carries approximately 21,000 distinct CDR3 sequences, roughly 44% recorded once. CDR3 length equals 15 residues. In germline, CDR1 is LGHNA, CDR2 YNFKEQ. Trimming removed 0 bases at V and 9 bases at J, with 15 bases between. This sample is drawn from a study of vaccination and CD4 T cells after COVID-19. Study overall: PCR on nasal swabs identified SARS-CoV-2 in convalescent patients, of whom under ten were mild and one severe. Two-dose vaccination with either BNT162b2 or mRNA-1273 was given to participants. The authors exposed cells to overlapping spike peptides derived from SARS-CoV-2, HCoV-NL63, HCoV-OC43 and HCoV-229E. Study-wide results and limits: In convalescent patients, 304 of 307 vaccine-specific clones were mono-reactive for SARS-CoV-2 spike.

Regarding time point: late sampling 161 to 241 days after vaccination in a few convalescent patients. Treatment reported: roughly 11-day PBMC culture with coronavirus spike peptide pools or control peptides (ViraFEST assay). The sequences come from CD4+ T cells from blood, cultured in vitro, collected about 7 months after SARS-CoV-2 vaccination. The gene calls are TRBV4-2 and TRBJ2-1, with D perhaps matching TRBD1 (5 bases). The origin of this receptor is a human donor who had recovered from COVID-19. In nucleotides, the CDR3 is TGTGCCAGCAGCCAAGATACAGGTGGGGAAGGTGAGCAGTTCTTC. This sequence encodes CASSQDTGGEGEQFF.